A selection of T cell receptor beta chains follows, all from one sample in a study of T cell repertoires in cytomegalovirus infection. TCRdb re-analysed the reads in MiXCR, keeping a single row per CDR3 protein. The sample holds hundreds of thousands of distinct CDR3 sequences; around 30% are singletons and the top ten take roughly 20%. Antigens of these TCRs are unknown. Sample: cultured PBMCs, taken from culture after CMV antigen stimulation. These receptors were collected from a human donor in good health (CMV status not recorded). Some clones in this sample may be carry-over from other donors' samples. CDR3s include the opening cysteine and the closing phenylalanine or tryptophan. Each record gives: D gene, clone size, J gene, V gene, CDR3 DNA, CDR3 protein. The D gene is left open where the match is weak. Clone size is shown for a subset of rows, as once, few, many or a class of expanded clone.

d_call: TRBD2
clone_size: few
j_call: TRBJ2-6
v_call: TRBV7-9
cdr3_nt: TGTGCCAGTCCAGCGGGGGCCATAACTGGGGCCAACGTCCTGACTTTC
cdr3_aa: CASPAGAITGANVLTF

d_call: NA
clone_size: many
j_call: TRBJ1-1
v_call: TRBV7-2
cdr3_nt: TGTGCCAGCAGCTTCCCAGGCCGAAAGACTGAAGCTTTCTTT
cdr3_aa: CASSFPGRKTEAFF

d_call: NA
clone_size: NA
j_call: TRBJ1-1
v_call: TRBV7-9
cdr3_nt: TGTGCCAGCAGCACGACGGGGGAGGACACTGAAGCTTTCTTT
cdr3_aa: CASSTTGEDTEAFF

d_call: TRBD1
clone_size: NA
j_call: TRBJ2-3
v_call: TRBV20-1
cdr3_nt: TGCAGTGCTAGAGTGACAGGGGTCCCCACAGATACGCAGTATTTT
cdr3_aa: CSARVTGVPTDTQYF

d_call: NA
clone_size: few
j_call: TRBJ2-7
v_call: TRBV6-2/TRBV6-3
cdr3_nt: TGTGCCAGCAGACTCCTAGGAATTCAAACCTACGAGCAGTACTTC
cdr3_aa: CASRLLGIQTYEQYF

d_call: NA
clone_size: NA
j_call: TRBJ2-4
v_call: TRBV11-2
cdr3_nt: TGTGCCAGCAGCTCGTTCCACTGGGGCATTCAGTACTTC
cdr3_aa: CASSSFHWGIQYF

d_call: NA
clone_size: many
j_call: TRBJ1-6
v_call: TRBV7-6
cdr3_nt: TGTGCCAGCAGCCCCTCGGGGCTGCTGAGACGGTCACCCCTCCACTTT
cdr3_aa: CASSPSGLLRRSPLHF

d_call: TRBD2
clone_size: NA
j_call: TRBJ2-1
v_call: TRBV19
cdr3_nt: TGTGCCAGTAGTAGTACTAGCGGATGGTTATTCAATGAGCAGTTCTTC
cdr3_aa: CASSSTSGWLFNEQFF

d_call: TRBD2
clone_size: NA
j_call: TRBJ2-7
v_call: TRBV6-2/TRBV6-3
cdr3_nt: TGTGCCAGCAGCCCCTGGACTAGTGTTAGCGAGCAGTACTTC
cdr3_aa: CASSPWTSVSEQYF

d_call: NA
clone_size: few
j_call: TRBJ2-3
v_call: TRBV11-2
cdr3_nt: TGTGCCAGCAGCTTAGAGGTGGTTCCAGATACGCAGTATTTT
cdr3_aa: CASSLEVVPDTQYF

d_call: NA
clone_size: NA
j_call: TRBJ1-3
v_call: TRBV6-6
cdr3_nt: TGTGCCAGCAGTTACCCCCAGAGCCACCAGGCGGACACCATATATTTT
cdr3_aa: CASSYPQSHQADTIYF

d_call: NA
clone_size: NA
j_call: TRBJ2-7
v_call: TRBV14
cdr3_nt: TGTGCCAGCAGCCAAGATGGGCCCGACTACGAGCAGTACTTC
cdr3_aa: CASSQDGPDYEQYF

d_call: NA
clone_size: few
j_call: TRBJ1-5
v_call: TRBV6-2/TRBV6-3
cdr3_nt: TGTGCCAGCAGTTACGGATCCCCAGGGCAGCCCCAGCATTTT
cdr3_aa: CASSYGSPGQPQHF

d_call: NA
clone_size: few
j_call: TRBJ2-1
v_call: TRBV4-1
cdr3_nt: TGCGCCAGCAGTATTGGCTCCTACAATGAGCAGTTCTTC
cdr3_aa: CASSIGSYNEQFF

d_call: NA
clone_size: NA
j_call: TRBJ1-1
v_call: TRBV7-9
cdr3_nt: TGTGCCAGCAGCCCGTGGGGGGGGTCAGGCTCCGTCCCTGAAGCTTTCTTT
cdr3_aa: CASSPWGGSGSVPEAFF

d_call: NA
clone_size: few
j_call: TRBJ2-1
v_call: TRBV24-1
cdr3_nt: TGTGCCACCAGTGATCCGGGCAGGGAGAACAATGAGCAGTTCTTC
cdr3_aa: CATSDPGRENNEQFF

d_call: TRBD1
clone_size: NA
j_call: TRBJ1-2
v_call: TRBV28
cdr3_nt: TGTGCCAGCACCCGGTTAGGGGACAGGGTCCATGGCTACACCTTC
cdr3_aa: CASTRLGDRVHGYTF

d_call: TRBD1
clone_size: NA
j_call: TRBJ2-3
v_call: TRBV19
cdr3_nt: TGTGCCAGTAGTATTACCGGGACAGGCGGAGATACGCAGTATTTT
cdr3_aa: CASSITGTGGDTQYF

d_call: TRBD2
clone_size: many
j_call: TRBJ2-3
v_call: TRBV7-2
cdr3_nt: TGTGCCAGCAGCACCCAGCGGGGGACAGATACGCAGTATTTT
cdr3_aa: CASSTQRGTDTQYF

d_call: TRBD1
clone_size: NA
j_call: TRBJ2-5
v_call: TRBV7-2
cdr3_nt: TGTGCCAGCAGCTTAACGCGGGGACAGGGGACCGGTCTGGAGGGGTTC
cdr3_aa: CASSLTRGQGTGLEGF

d_call: NA
clone_size: NA
j_call: TRBJ2-1
v_call: TRBV12-5
cdr3_nt: TGTGCTAGTGGTTCTCAAAACAATGAGCAGTTCTTC
cdr3_aa: CASGSQNNEQFF

d_call: NA
clone_size: NA
j_call: TRBJ2-1
v_call: TRBV11-2
cdr3_nt: TGTGCCAGCAGCTCCAGGGGACTTGGCAATGAGCAGTTCTTC
cdr3_aa: CASSSRGLGNEQFF

d_call: NA
clone_size: few
j_call: TRBJ2-3
v_call: TRBV19
cdr3_nt: TGTGCCAGTAGTATAGTCGGCTCCGGAGGTCCAGATACGCAGTATTTT
cdr3_aa: CASSIVGSGGPDTQYF

d_call: NA
clone_size: NA
j_call: TRBJ1-6
v_call: TRBV20-1
cdr3_nt: TGCAGTGTCGGGGTCGCAAATTCACCCCTCCACTTT
cdr3_aa: CSVGVANSPLHF

d_call: NA
clone_size: few
j_call: TRBJ2-1
v_call: TRBV19
cdr3_nt: TGTGCCAGTAGTGCCAGCCGGAGGGGCTACAATGAGCAGTTCTTC
cdr3_aa: CASSASRRGYNEQFF

d_call: TRBD2
clone_size: few
j_call: TRBJ2-1
v_call: TRBV11-2
cdr3_nt: TGTGCCAGCAGCGCTCCGGGACTAGCGGACAGGGAGCAGTTCTTC
cdr3_aa: CASSAPGLADREQFF

d_call: NA
clone_size: NA
j_call: TRBJ1-2
v_call: TRBV15
cdr3_nt: TGTGCCACCAGCAGAAATGGGAACTATGGCTACACCTTC
cdr3_aa: CATSRNGNYGYTF

d_call: NA
clone_size: NA
j_call: TRBJ1-4
v_call: TRBV5-3
cdr3_nt: TGTGCCAGCAGCTTGGCCCCACGACTAGGGCCAGGGACCTCGGAAGGGAATGAAAAACTGTTTTTT
cdr3_aa: CASSLAPRLGPGTSEGNEKLFF

d_call: NA
clone_size: few
j_call: TRBJ2-1
v_call: TRBV29-1
cdr3_nt: TGCAGCGTCCTCCGCCGGGGTGAATACAATGAGCAGTTCTTC
cdr3_aa: CSVLRRGEYNEQFF

d_call: NA
clone_size: NA
j_call: TRBJ2-3
v_call: TRBV28
cdr3_nt: TGTGCCAGCAGCCCCTTGGGGGCGGCCACAGATACGCAGTATTTT
cdr3_aa: CASSPLGAATDTQYF

d_call: TRBD1
clone_size: NA
j_call: TRBJ2-7
v_call: TRBV2
cdr3_nt: TGTGCCAGCAGAGACCGGGACAGGGGCTACGAGCAGTACTTC
cdr3_aa: CASRDRDRGYEQYF

d_call: TRBD2
clone_size: NA
j_call: TRBJ2-5
v_call: TRBV10-1
cdr3_nt: TGCGCCAGCAGTCCTAGCGGGACCTACGGGACCCAGTACTTC
cdr3_aa: CASSPSGTYGTQYF

d_call: NA
clone_size: NA
j_call: TRBJ2-1
v_call: TRBV7-2
cdr3_nt: TGTGCCAGCAGCTCCCCCAACTTCAATGAGCAGTTCTTC
cdr3_aa: CASSSPNFNEQFF

d_call: TRBD2
clone_size: NA
j_call: TRBJ2-1
v_call: TRBV20-1
cdr3_nt: TGCAGTGCTAGGGGAACTAGCGGGGGGCCCTGGGAGCAGTTCTTC
cdr3_aa: CSARGTSGGPWEQFF

d_call: TRBD2
clone_size: NA
j_call: TRBJ2-1
v_call: TRBV7-8
cdr3_nt: TGTGCCAGCAGCTTAGCGCCGGGGGGGGGCTATGAGCAGTTCTTC
cdr3_aa: CASSLAPGGGYEQFF

d_call: NA
clone_size: NA
j_call: TRBJ2-5
v_call: TRBV7-2
cdr3_nt: TGTGCCAGCAGCCCGCTACCGGACTACCAAAAAGAGACCCAGTACTTC
cdr3_aa: CASSPLPDYQKETQYF

d_call: NA
clone_size: NA
j_call: TRBJ1-5
v_call: TRBV19
cdr3_nt: TGTGCCAGTAGCCCTGGACTGAGAAATCAGCCCCAGCATTTT
cdr3_aa: CASSPGLRNQPQHF

d_call: NA
clone_size: many
j_call: TRBJ1-1
v_call: TRBV7-2
cdr3_nt: TGTGCCAGCAGCCTCAGCGATTTGGACACTGAAGCTTTCTTT
cdr3_aa: CASSLSDLDTEAFF

d_call: NA
clone_size: NA
j_call: TRBJ1-6
v_call: TRBV7-6
cdr3_nt: TGTGCCAGCAGCTTAGAGACAGGCGTCTCGGTCCTCCACTTT
cdr3_aa: CASSLETGVSVLHF

d_call: TRBD1
clone_size: NA
j_call: TRBJ1-6
v_call: TRBV2
cdr3_nt: TGTGCCAGCAGTGAACGACAGGGGGCATTCCCACCCCTCCACTTT
cdr3_aa: CASSERQGAFPPLHF

d_call: TRBD2
clone_size: NA
j_call: TRBJ2-7
v_call: TRBV6-2/TRBV6-3
cdr3_nt: TGTGCCGCCAGCGAGGGGCTAGCGGGGAAGCAGTACTTC
cdr3_aa: CAASEGLAGKQYF

d_call: NA
clone_size: many
j_call: TRBJ1-2
v_call: TRBV12-3/TRBV12-4
cdr3_nt: TGTGCCAGCAGTTTGGGGCCAGGGTACTATGGCTACACCTTC
cdr3_aa: CASSLGPGYYGYTF

d_call: NA
clone_size: NA
j_call: TRBJ1-5
v_call: TRBV28
cdr3_nt: TGTGCCAGCAGTCCCACTTGGACAGATAGCAATCAGCCCCAGCATTTT
cdr3_aa: CASSPTWTDSNQPQHF

d_call: TRBD2
clone_size: NA
j_call: TRBJ2-7
v_call: TRBV12-3/TRBV12-4
cdr3_nt: TGTGCCAGCAGCAACAGCGGGAGCGGAGGATACGAGCAGTACTTC
cdr3_aa: CASSNSGSGGYEQYF

d_call: TRBD2
clone_size: few
j_call: TRBJ2-3
v_call: TRBV10-3
cdr3_nt: TGTGCCATCAGTGGTAGCGGGGGGGCCCCGGATACGCAGTATTTT
cdr3_aa: CAISGSGGAPDTQYF

d_call: NA
clone_size: few
j_call: TRBJ1-1
v_call: TRBV12-3/TRBV12-4
cdr3_nt: TGTGCCAGCAGCTCCGACAGGCGGAAGGGAGCTTTCTTT
cdr3_aa: CASSSDRRKGAFF

d_call: NA
clone_size: many
j_call: TRBJ1-6
v_call: TRBV6-1
cdr3_nt: TGTGCCAGCAGTGTCCCGGGGGACATGCATCTTAATTCACCCCTCCACTTT
cdr3_aa: CASSVPGDMHLNSPLHF

d_call: NA
clone_size: NA
j_call: TRBJ1-5
v_call: TRBV7-8
cdr3_nt: TGTGCCAGCAGCTTAGCAAGGGGGTTCGGGAATCAGCCCCAGCATTTT
cdr3_aa: CASSLARGFGNQPQHF

d_call: NA
clone_size: NA
j_call: TRBJ1-2
v_call: TRBV12-3/TRBV12-4
cdr3_nt: TGTGCCAGCAGTTTAGTCCTACGTGTGGAAGGCTACACCTTC
cdr3_aa: CASSLVLRVEGYTF

d_call: NA
clone_size: NA
j_call: TRBJ1-4
v_call: TRBV7-8
cdr3_nt: TGTGCCAGCAGCCCCCAGGGATTTCGGAGTGAAAAACTGTTTTTT
cdr3_aa: CASSPQGFRSEKLFF

d_call: NA
clone_size: many
j_call: TRBJ1-3
v_call: TRBV7-2
cdr3_nt: TGTGCCAGCAGTCCCGGGCTCGGAAACACCATATATTTT
cdr3_aa: CASSPGLGNTIYF

d_call: TRBD2
clone_size: many
j_call: TRBJ2-7
v_call: TRBV7-2
cdr3_nt: TGTGCCAGCAGCCCGACTAGCGGGGGAACCTACGAGCAGTACTTC
cdr3_aa: CASSPTSGGTYEQYF

d_call: NA
clone_size: NA
j_call: TRBJ2-1
v_call: TRBV28
cdr3_nt: TGTGCCAGCAGTTCCTTCTTGAGCTCGTCGGGGAATGAGCAGTTCTTC
cdr3_aa: CASSSFLSSSGNEQFF

d_call: NA
clone_size: many
j_call: TRBJ2-7
v_call: TRBV7-2
cdr3_nt: TGTGCCAGCAGCTATTACAGAGACTACGAGCAGTACTTC
cdr3_aa: CASSYYRDYEQYF

d_call: NA
clone_size: NA
j_call: TRBJ2-1
v_call: TRBV7-2
cdr3_nt: TGTGCCAGCAGCCCGAGCGGAGATGAGCAGTTCTTC
cdr3_aa: CASSPSGDEQFF